The sequence of this T cell receptor beta chain was determined in a study of identical twins. Points from the study as a whole: There were fewer insertions in abundant cord blood beta clonotypes, but memory repertoires showed no such pattern.

Germline loops: CDR1 SQVTM, CDR2 ANQGSEA. The CDR3 loop spans 12 amino acids. V lost 8 bases and J lost 6, with 17 bases in between. At least ten counts were recorded for this clonotype. No antigen is known for it. TCRdb passed the 5' RACE reads through MiXCR, listing each CDR3 protein once. The top ten clones hold approximately 7.7% of a sample with about 160,000 distinct CDR3 sequences, around 3.4% of them seen once. This receptor was identified in a man between 18 and 35 years old in good health. The specimen was memory T cells sorted from blood. The chain recombines TRBV29-1 with TRBJ2-7, with a tentative D call TRBD2 (5 bases). The CDR3 loop is CSRPGITREQYV. CDR3 nucleotide sequence: TGCAGCCGACCGGGGATCACACGCGAGCAGTACGTC.